The sequence of this T cell receptor (beta chain) was determined in a study of shared clonotypes between healthy human individuals. In the original workflow: ImmunoSEQ only sent back junction sequences with no quality scores, so filtering was done differently. Clones were sequenced by immunoSEQ multiplex PCR, and TCRdb holds only the in-frame ones, with some missing. That table furnishes V, J and clone size, whereas the DNA furnished D and trimming. The sample includes about 2.5 million clones, around 93% of them seen just once. Notes on this clone: What it binds is unknown.

Trimming at V came to 1 base and at J to 5 bases, leaving 14 bases not matched to a gene. The length of the CDR3 is 17 residues. CDR1 SGDLS and CDR2 YYNGEE come from the germline V gene. Study-wide results and caveats: Memory subsets had estimated richness that was generally smaller than that of naive subsets.

The study drew its donors from healthy HIV-negative adults without recent acute infections or vaccinations. The chain recombines TRBV9 with TRBJ2-5, with TRBD2 identical over 7 bases. The source of this sequence is a young man in good health. Some clones in this sample may be carry-over from other donors' samples. Sequenced: naive CD4+ T cells from PBMCs. The subset is: CD45RA+ positively selected. The CDR3 loop is CASSVRSRAGVGETQYF. The CDR3 coding sequence is TGTGCCAGCAGCGTAAGGTCCCGGGCGGGAGTAGGGGAGACCCAGTACTTC.